These 5 T cell receptor beta chains share one sample of origin, sequenced in a study of T cells in Graves' hyperthyroidism and ophthalmopathy. Amplification of TCR beta CDR3 regions used RNA as the template. First-round RT-PCR with HTBI primers amplified the TCR CDR3 region. MiXCR was run by TCRdb on the multiplex PCR reads, yielding one entry per CDR3 protein. The sample yields approximately 620,000 distinct CDR3 sequences, approximately 14% seen once. Sequenced material: blood. These TCRs come from a woman between 25 and 40 years old with Graves' hyperthyroidism that later progressed to Graves' ophthalmopathy.

CDR3 amino acids: CASSTGLATSRDTGELFF. CDR3 nucleotide sequence: TGTGCCAGTAGTACAGGACTAGCAACCTCCCGGGACACCGGGGAGCTGTTTTTT. V gene TRBV19 combines with J gene TRBJ2-2; 8 positions match TRBD2. The trim removed 4 bases at V and 3 bases at J, leaving 13 bases unmatched. This CDR3 spans 18 amino acids. Germline values: CDR1 LNHDA, CDR2 SQIVND (reference sequence).

This clonotype was counted ten times or more. This sequence joins TRBV12-3 or TRBV12-4 and TRBJ2-3, with 8 bases aligning to TRBD2. With 6 bases clipped from V and 0 bases from J, the junction kept 8 bases outside the gene matches. CDR3 length: 16 residues. This CDR3 is CASSLLAGLSTDTQYF. The CDR3 coding sequence is TGTGCCAGCAGCCTTCTAGCGGGCCTAAGCACAGATACGCAGTATTTT.

This clonotype has ten or more counts. V and J are TRBV12-3 or TRBV12-4 and TRBJ1-3, with D uncertain. The CDR3 has 10 residues. This chain's CDR3 is CAFGRNTIYF. The CDR3 bases are TGTGCATTCGGTAGAAACACCATATATTTT.

This clonotype was detected many times. The CDR3 DNA is TGTGCCAGCTCATCGACGACTAGCGGATCAAACACCGGGGAGCTGTTTTTT. Protein sequence: CASSSTTSGSNTGELFF. V and J are TRBV18 and TRBJ2-2; the match to TRBD2 covers 9 bases. CDR1 is KGHSH, CDR2 LQKENI, per germline. The CDR3 loop spans 17 amino acids. The junction had 9 bases not matched to a gene; V was cut back by 5 bases and J by 2 bases.

This clonotype has ten or more counts. V and J are TRBV10-3 and TRBJ1-2; no clear D. V was trimmed by 3 bases and J by 7 bases, leaving 15 bases between them. The CDR3 runs to 14 residues. Germline V CDR1 and CDR2: ENHRY, SYGVKD. The CDR3 DNA reads as TGTGCCATCAGTGAAGCCGTCCAATTGGGTGGCTACACCTTC. Its protein is CAISEAVQLGGYTF.